Listed below are T cell receptor beta chains from one sample, sequenced in a study of identifying expanded T cells in peripheral blood. TCRdb keeps only in-frame clones here, not all; method: immunoSEQ multiplex PCR. The sample yields about 83,000 clones, approximately 91% seen once. The specimen was blood. The receptors derive from a person aged 18 to 75 in good health. The CDR3 runs from the conserved cysteine through the conserved F or W. Fields, in order: clone size, J gene, CDR3 length, D gene, V gene, CDR3 protein, CDR3 DNA. A D gene is named only where the DNA matches it firmly. Size values are once, few and many counts, or a class for expanded clones, and some rows have none.

>.|TRBJ2-1|15|TRBD1|TRBV10-3
CAISERQGAYNEQFF
TGTGCCATCAGTGAAAGACAGGGGGCCTACAATGAGCAGTTCTTC
>.|TRBJ1-6|13|.|TRBV18
CASSPGADSPLHF
TGTGCCAGCTCACCAGGGGCCGACTCACCCCTCCACTTT
>few|TRBJ1-5|17|.|TRBV21-1
CASSKARGRISNQPQHF
TGTGCCAGCAGCAAAGCGAGAGGAAGGATTAGCAATCAGCCCCAGCATTTT
>.|TRBJ1-5|16|TRBD1|TRBV6-1
CASSELQGGIYQPQHF
TGTGCCAGCAGTGAATTACAGGGGGGGATCTATCAGCCCCAGCATTTT
>.|TRBJ2-7|14|TRBD1|TRBV7-2
CASSPGTGRREQYF
TGTGCCAGCAGCCCAGGGACAGGGCGGAGGGAGCAGTACTTC
>.|TRBJ2-7|16|TRBD2|TRBV7-2
CASSPTGTSGPYEQYF
TGTGCCAGCAGCCCGACCGGGACTAGCGGCCCCTACGAGCAGTACTTC
>.|TRBJ1-1|16|.|TRBV18
CASSPLDGVLGTEAFF
TGTGCCAGCTCACCCCTAGACGGGGTATTAGGCACTGAAGCTTTCTTT
>.|TRBJ1-2|14|.|TRBV7-8
CASSLAHRTDGYTF
TGTGCCAGCAGCTTAGCGCACAGGACGGATGGCTACACCTTC
>once|TRBJ2-5|14|.|TRBV28
CASSPTSVQETQYF
TGTGCCAGCAGTCCGACTAGTGTTCAAGAGACCCAGTACTTC
>.|TRBJ2-2|14|.|TRBV6-4
CASSAQGNTGELFF
TGTGCCAGCAGTGCACAGGGGAACACCGGGGAGCTGTTTTTT
>.|TRBJ2-3|11|.|TRBV9
CASSGAGVQYF
TGTGCCAGCAGTGGGGCAGGGGTGCAGTATTTT
>.|TRBJ2-3|16|TRBD2|TRBV6-5
CASSSLAGGRTDTQYF
TGTGCCAGCAGTTCCTTAGCGGGGGGGCGAACAGATACGCAGTATTTT
>.|TRBJ2-7|14|.|TRBV5-1
CASSTVLSSYEQYF
TGCGCCAGCAGCACTGTACTGAGCTCCTACGAGCAGTACTTC
>.|TRBJ2-1|15|.|TRBV5-5
CASSHGPTEANEQFF
TGTGCCAGCAGCCACGGGCCAACTGAGGCAAATGAGCAGTTCTTC
>.|TRBJ2-1|15|.|TRBV6-5
CASSYSQTDYNEQFF
TGTGCCAGCAGTTACTCTCAGACAGACTACAATGAGCAGTTCTTC
>.|TRBJ1-6|14|TRBD1|TRBV5-1
CASMDRDRDSPLHF
TGCGCCAGCATGGACAGGGACAGGGACTCACCCCTCCACTTT
>.|TRBJ2-1|14|.|TRBV6-6
CASSYRAGWGEQFF
TGTGCCAGCAGTTACCGGGCAGGGTGGGGAGAGCAGTTCTTC